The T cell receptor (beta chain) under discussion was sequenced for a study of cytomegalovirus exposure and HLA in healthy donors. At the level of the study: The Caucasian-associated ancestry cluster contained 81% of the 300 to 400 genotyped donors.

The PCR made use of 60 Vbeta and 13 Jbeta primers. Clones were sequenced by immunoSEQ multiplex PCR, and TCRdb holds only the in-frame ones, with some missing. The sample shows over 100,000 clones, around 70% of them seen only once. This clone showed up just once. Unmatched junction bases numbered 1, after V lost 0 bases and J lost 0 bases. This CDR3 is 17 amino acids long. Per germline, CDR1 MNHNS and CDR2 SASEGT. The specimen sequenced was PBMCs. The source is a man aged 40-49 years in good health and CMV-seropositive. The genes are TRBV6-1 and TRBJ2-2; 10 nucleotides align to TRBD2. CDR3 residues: CASSEALAGANTGELFF. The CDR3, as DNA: TGTGCCAGCAGTGAAGCCCTAGCGGGGGCGAACACCGGGGAGCTGTTTTTT.